This TCR beta chain was retrieved from a study of monozygotic twins with cystic fibrosis. Broader study findings: Unrelated CF individuals shared fewer identical clonotypes than monozygotic CF twins. Low clonality (median around 0.009) suggested a mostly naive repertoire.

Only in-frame clones appear in the TCRdb table, and some are missing; sequencing was by immunoSEQ multiplex PCR. The table lists around 30,000 clones, 85% of them singletons. Germline loops: CDR1 LNHNV, CDR2 YYDKDF (reference sequence). V was trimmed by 0 bases and J by 2 bases, leaving 8 bases between them. This CDR3 comprises 14 residues. For this clone: Its antigen remains unknown.

The sequenced material came from blood. The chain couples TRBV15 to TRBJ2-7; TRBD1 is a possible D gene (6 bases). This TCR came from a girl aged 2-10 years with cystic fibrosis. The CDR3 DNA reads as TGTGCCACCAGCAGAGATAGACAGGCCTACGAGCAGTACTTC. It specifies CATSRDRQAYEQYF.